This T cell receptor (beta chain) was sequenced during a study of cytomegalovirus exposure and HLA in healthy donors. Overall study results and limits: The tendency of first-cohort TCR clusters to co-occur in the roughly 130 validation repertoires was the finding of a later analysis. Reports described diagnosis of cytomegalovirus status by the classifier as highly specific and sensitive. Researchers counted over 150 TCR beta chains as cytomegalovirus-associated.

The protocol was immunoSEQ multiplex PCR, while the TCRdb copy is restricted to in-frame clones and leaves out a portion. The sample contains 130,000 or so clones, around 90% of which appear only once. Donors came from a validation cohort of over 100 subjects, distinct from the first 666-subject cohort. With regard to this clone: Its antigen is undetermined.

The V end lost 6 bases, the J end lost 8 bases, and 16 bases lay between the germline ends. The CDR3 loop spans 14 amino acids. Germline CDR1 SNHLY, CDR2 FYNNEI. The sample consisted of PBMCs. The chain is built from TRBV2 and TRBJ2-2; perhaps TRBD1 as D (6 bases). The TCR originated in a woman aged 25 to 39 in good health and CMV-seropositive. CDR3 loop: CASSALQGSGELFF. DNA of the CDR3: TGTGCCAGCAGCGCGTTACAGGGATCTGGGGAGCTGTTTTTT.